Listed below are T cell receptor beta chains from one sample, sequenced in a study of T cells in Graves' hyperthyroidism and ophthalmopathy. One entry per CDR3 protein results from TCRdb running MiXCR on the multiplex PCR reads. The table records over 350,000 distinct CDR3 sequences, about a fifth of them present only once. What was sequenced was blood. The origin of the receptors is a man between 18 and 29 years old with Graves' ophthalmopathy. Both conserved end residues are part of each CDR3. A D gene is named only where the DNA matches it firmly.

d_call | cdr3_length | j_call | v_call | cdr3_aa
TRBD1 | 15 | TRBJ1-5 | TRBV7-8 | CASSPVRTGDQPQHF
NA | 14 | TRBJ2-7 | TRBV5-5 | CASSFFDRAYEQYF
NA | 13 | TRBJ2-1 | TRBV14 | CASSRLRGDEQFF
TRBD2 | 14 | TRBJ2-2 | TRBV20-1 | CSAREGGTTGELFF
TRBD1 | 14 | TRBJ2-7 | TRBV7-9 | CASSLGTGINEQYF
NA | 15 | TRBJ2-5 | TRBV2 | CASRDYGTLQETQYF
TRBD2 | 18 | TRBJ2-1 | TRBV6-2/TRBV6-3 | CATRGGLAGSSSYNEQFF
NA | 10 | TRBJ2-3 | TRBV12-3/TRBV12-4 | CASRGGTQYF
TRBD1 | 15 | TRBJ2-7 | TRBV11-2 | CASSFSTGGSYEQYF
NA | 14 | TRBJ1-6 | TRBV5-5 | CDSSLRVDNSPLHF
TRBD2 | 16 | TRBJ2-1 | TRBV18 | CASSPGLAESKGEQFF
NA | 16 | TRBJ2-3 | TRBV5-1 | CASSLEGEPSTDTQYF
NA | 17 | TRBJ1-3 | TRBV12-3/TRBV12-4 | CASSPNRASGSRNTIYF
NA | 14 | TRBJ1-5 | TRBV7-2 | CASSLVPGGQPQHF
NA | 14 | TRBJ1-2 | TRBV28 | CASINTVGGYGYTF
TRBD1 | 16 | TRBJ2-3 | TRBV12-3/TRBV12-4 | CASSLSSTGTGATQYF
NA | 16 | TRBJ2-7 | TRBV5-1 | CASSLDLRGHRYEQYF
NA | 14 | TRBJ1-2 | TRBV11-1 | CASSFNSDSYGYTF
TRBD1 | 15 | TRBJ1-4 | TRBV12-3/TRBV12-4 | CASREGTVLSEKLFF
NA | 16 | TRBJ1-1 | TRBV28 | CASSSSPGLLNTEAFF
TRBD2 | 15 | TRBJ2-1 | TRBV20-1 | CSARDFLAGDREQFF
NA | 12 | TRBJ2-1 | TRBV2 | CASRGGSNEQFF
NA | 13 | TRBJ2-4 | TRBV18 | CASSQGEGNIQYF
NA | 13 | TRBJ1-1 | TRBV6-5 | CASRGGENTEAFF
NA | 15 | TRBJ1-1 | TRBV4-2 | CASSQDLMGYTEAFF
NA | 17 | TRBJ2-7 | TRBV10-3 | CAISETSGGGQSDEQYF
NA | 15 | TRBJ2-3 | TRBV29-1 | CSVSIGFTYTDTQYF
TRBD1 | 13 | TRBJ2-3 | TRBV20-1 | CSARDYRGNTQYF
NA | 13 | TRBJ1-2 | TRBV20-1 | CSARSPGWQGYTF
NA | 17 | TRBJ1-5 | TRBV2 | CASSESVRFPSNQPQHF
NA | 17 | TRBJ2-3 | TRBV28 | CASSPPGRGANTDTQYF
TRBD1 | 18 | TRBJ1-1 | TRBV2 | CASSAHRDREASDTEAFF
NA | 14 | TRBJ1-4 | TRBV7-9 | CASSLQAGGEKLFF
NA | 13 | TRBJ1-2 | TRBV19 | CASTREGGIGYTF
TRBD2 | 17 | TRBJ2-3 | TRBV5-1 | CASSSRTSGGVTDTQYF
TRBD1 | 16 | TRBJ1-3 | TRBV9 | CASSVGTGGFGNTIYF
NA | 12 | TRBJ2-2 | TRBV20-1 | CSARAPLGELFF